These 23 T cell receptor beta chains share one sample of origin, sequenced in a study of cytomegalovirus exposure and HLA in healthy donors. The PCR had 60 Vbeta and 13 Jbeta primers. Repertoires were generated with immunoSEQ multiplex PCR, while TCRdb's copy carries only in-frame clones and drops some. The data show about 150,000 clones, over 60% seen once. Input material: PBMCs. These receptors were obtained from a man between 40 and 49 years old in good health and CMV-seropositive.

In its sample, this clone was seen a few times. V and J are TRBV29-1 and TRBJ1-2; the D is unclear. Germline V lookup: CDR1 SQVTM, CDR2 ANQGSEA. Trimming left V 5 bases short and J 4 bases short, with 11 bases between. The CDR3 sequence is 12 residues long. Here the CDR3 reads CSVRQTSYGYTF. DNA of the CDR3: TGCAGCGTTCGCCAGACATCCTATGGCTACACCTTC. The full variable domain, in which reference TRBV29-1 and TRBJ1-2 provide the parts outside the CDR3, is SAVISQKPSRDICQRGTSLTIQCQVDSQVTMMFWYRQQPGQSLTLIATANQGSEATYESGFVIDKFPISRPNLTFSTLTVSNMSPEDSSIYLCSVRQTSYGYTFGSGTRLTVV.

This sequence joins TRBV5-1 and TRBJ2-2, with D maybe TRBD2 (6 bases). V shed 4 bases and J shed 1 base, with 8 bases lying between them. This CDR3 has 14 amino acids. Germline V lookup: CDR1 SGHRS, CDR2 YFSETQ. CDR3 DNA: TGCGCCAGCAGCCCGACTAGGAACACCGGGGAGCTGTTTTTT. Translated, it gives CASSPTRNTGELFF. The entire variable domain, with the rest obtained from reference TRBV5-1 and TRBJ2-2, is as follows: KAGVTQTPRYLIKTRGQQVTLSCSPISGHRSVSWYQQTPGQGLQFLFEYFSETQRNKGNFPGRFSGRQFSNSRSEMNVSTLELGDSALYLCASSPTRNTGELFFGEGSRLTVL.

The V and J genes are TRBV2 and TRBJ1-2; 11 positions agree with TRBD1. The V gene's germline CDR1 is SNHLY and CDR2 FYNNEI. The CDR3 extends over 16 amino acids. Trimming removed 7 bases from V and 4 bases from J; junction bases left unmatched: 11. This CDR3 reads CASKRTGGASSYGYTF. The CDR3 DNA follows: TGTGCCAGCAAAAGGACAGGGGGCGCGTCAAGCTATGGCTACACCTTC.

This clone was detected once. The CDR3 protein is CASSESQGTYNEQFF. CDR3 DNA sequence: TGTGCCAGCAGTGAGTCGCAGGGGACCTACAATGAGCAGTTCTTC. This chain links TRBV6-4 with TRBJ2-1; weak D call: TRBD1 (6 bases). There are 15 residues in the CDR3. V lost 3 bases and J 2 bases, leaving 11 bases between the germline ends. The germline gives CDR1 MRHNA, CDR2 SNTAGT.

This chain joins TRBV5-6 and TRBJ1-2; 8 bases are shared with TRBD1. Germline CDR1 SGHDT, CDR2 YYEEEE. The trim removed 5 bases at V and 0 bases at J, leaving 6 bases unmatched. CDR3 length equals 15 residues. CDR3 amino acids: CASSPDRATNYGYTF. CDR3 coding DNA: TGTGCCAGCAGTCCGGACAGGGCCACTAACTATGGCTACACCTTC.

There are a few counts of this clone. The chain joins TRBV30 to TRBJ1-1; no clear D gene. Germline loops: CDR1 GTSNPN, CDR2 SVGIG (reference sequence). This CDR3 comprises 13 residues. V was shortened by 0 bases and J by 1 base, with 6 bases between the two germline ends. The CDR3 nucleotides read TGTGCCTGGAGTGTACAGCCGAACACTGAAGCTTTCTTT. Protein product: CAWSVQPNTEAFF.

The chain combines TRBV28 with TRBJ2-1; 12 positions agree with TRBD2. Germline CDR1 and CDR2: MDHEN and SYDVKM. This CDR3 has 16 residues. V was pared by 6 bases and J by 0 bases, with 3 bases of the junction left unmatched. The CDR3, as DNA: TGTGCCAGCAGGACGACTAGCGGGAGCTCCTACAATGAGCAGTTCTTC. Translation gives CASRTTSGSSYNEQFF.

This chain uses TRBV7-2 with TRBJ2-1, with 7 bases identical to TRBD2. Germline CDR1 SGHTA, CDR2 FQGNSA. This CDR3 has 13 residues. The trim removed 6 bases at V and 10 bases at J, leaving 9 bases unmatched. CDR3 loop: CASSQGRVAEQFF. In DNA form, the CDR3 reads TGTGCCAGCAGTCAAGGGAGGGTAGCCGAGCAGTTCTTC.

The chain is built from TRBV6-4 and TRBJ2-7, with D perhaps matching TRBD1 (6 bases). The V end lost 11 bases, the J end lost 0 bases, and 20 bases lay between the germline ends. In germline, CDR1 is MRHNA, CDR2 SNTAGT. The CDR3 runs to 15 residues. The CDR3 coding sequence is TGTGCCGGCATTATTCCGACAGGCTTCTCCTACGAGCAGTACTTC. Protein sequence: CAGIIPTGFSYEQYF.

This chain connects TRBV19 to TRBJ2-6; unclear D gene. V was trimmed by 1 base and J by 2 bases, leaving 6 bases between them. Germline V lookup: CDR1 LNHDA, CDR2 SQIVND (reference sequence). There are 15 residues in the CDR3. CDR3 nucleotide sequence: TGTGCCAGTAGTATAGGCGGCCCTGGGGCCAACGTCCTGACTTTC. This translates into CASSIGGPGANVLTF. The variable domain in full, with the rest retrieved from reference TRBV19 and TRBJ2-6, is DGGITQSPKYLFRKEGQNVTLSCEQNLNHDAMYWYRQDPGQGLRLIYYSQIVNDFQKGDIAEGYSVSREKKESFPLTVTSAQKNPTAFYLCASSIGGPGANVLTFGAGSRLTVL.

The CDR3 nucleotides read TGCGCCAGCAATAGAGGGATCGCCGGGGAGCTGTTTTTT. This codes for CASNRGIAGELFF. V is TRBV5-1 and J is TRBJ2-2; possibly TRBD2 for D (5 bases). Trimming pared 6 bases from V and 6 bases from J, leaving 12 bases between. Germline lookup yields CDR1 SGHRS and CDR2 YFSETQ. This CDR3 has 13 residues.

To note about this clone: One junction end does not reproduce the germline sequence, and a read error may be involved. The V gene is TRBV7-9, the J gene TRBJ2-3; D may be TRBD2 (5 bases). The CDR3 sequence is 16 residues long. The germline V gene has CDR1 SEHNR and CDR2 FQNEAQ (reference sequence). The CDR3 DNA sequence: TGTTCCAGCAGCTTACGGGGTGCGGCTAGCACAGATACGCAGTATTTT. It codes for CSSSLRGAASTDTQYF.

The J gene is TRBJ2-7, the V gene TRBV23-1; D is possibly TRBD1 (6 bases). TRBV23-1 falls under the ORF class, with uncertain function. This CDR3 is 12 amino acids long. With 6 bases removed from V and 2 bases from J, the gap between germline ends came to 8 bases. For the CDR3, the DNA is TGCGCCAGCAGCAGGGGAACCTACGAGCAGTACTTC. Its protein product is CASSRGTYEQYF.

The chain employs TRBV18 and TRBJ2-4, with D uncertain. The CDR3 length is 17 residues. The ends were cut back, 6 bases at V and 9 bases at J, with 27 bases in the middle. Per the germline V gene, CDR1 is KGHSH and CDR2 is LQKENI. CDR3 residues: CASSPWSLVSPNTIQYF. Written as DNA, the CDR3 is TGTGCCAGCTCCCCATGGAGTTTAGTCTCTCCTAACACCATTCAGTACTTC.

DNA of the CDR3: TGTGCCAGTAGTAGGGACAGGGCTGGGGCCAACGTCCTGACTTTC. Protein product: CASSRDRAGANVLTF. The gene calls are TRBV19 and TRBJ2-6; TRBD1 agrees at 9 bases. Germline loops: CDR1 LNHDA, CDR2 SQIVND (reference sequence). The V and J ends lost 4 bases and 2 bases, in that order; junction bases with no gene match: 0. The CDR3 consists of 15 residues.

V is TRBV28 and J is TRBJ1-2, with a tentative D call TRBD1 (5 bases). Trimming stripped 8 bases from V and 8 bases from J, with 24 bases between. Looked up from germline, CDR1 is MDHEN and CDR2 is SYDVKM. The CDR3 runs 15 residues. CDR3 protein: CASRKLKTGGGGYTF. In DNA, the CDR3 is TGTGCCAGCCGTAAACTAAAAACGGGGGGAGGAGGCTACACCTTC.

The gene calls are TRBV29-1 and TRBJ2-6; weak D call: TRBD2 (6 bases). Germline CDR1 is SQVTM and CDR2 is ANQGSEA. V was pared by 5 bases and J by 0 bases, with 8 bases between. The CDR3 totals 14 residues. The CDR3 here is CSVRGNSGANVLTF. The CDR3 nucleotides are TGCAGCGTTCGGGGGAACTCTGGGGCCAACGTCCTGACTTTC.

V is TRBV28 and J is TRBJ2-5; TRBD1 matches 8 bases. The DNA end lines up better with TRBJ2-7; the J call may be wrong. The CDR3 contains 15 residues. Germline loops: CDR1 MDHEN, CDR2 SYDVKM. In DNA form, the CDR3 reads TGTGCCAGCAGCCCTACCACAGGGGGGAGCTACGAGCAGTACTTC. It codes for CASSPTTGGSYEQYF.

The chain uses TRBV4-1 and TRBJ1-3; a weak D match, TRBD1 (5 bases). V dropped 0 bases and J dropped 4 bases, with 10 bases sitting between them. This CDR3 comprises 15 residues. CDR1 is MGHRA and CDR2 is YSYEKL in the germline V gene. CDR3 loop: CASSQEWGAGNTIYF. As DNA, the CDR3 is TGCGCCAGCAGCCAAGAATGGGGCGCCGGAAACACCATATATTTT.

The chain uses TRBV6-1 and TRBJ2-2; perhaps TRBD2 as D (6 bases). This CDR3 contains 17 residues. Per germline, CDR1 MNHNS and CDR2 SASEGT. Trimming removed 0 bases at V and 1 base at J, with 12 bases between. CDR3 sequence reads: CASSEAAGTLNTGELFF. The CDR3 nucleotides read TGTGCCAGCAGTGAAGCAGCCGGGACTCTGAACACCGGGGAGCTGTTTTTT.

The V gene is TRBV6-6, the J gene TRBJ2-2, with D unresolved. This CDR3 spans 13 amino acids. V was clipped by 6 bases and J by 6 bases, with 11 bases between them. Germline lookup yields CDR1 MNHNY and CDR2 SVGAGI (reference sequence). CDR3 sequence: CASSPPFAGELFF. For the CDR3, the DNA is TGTGCCAGCAGCCCCCCGTTCGCCGGGGAGCTGTTTTTT.

The chain links TRBV7-3 to TRBJ2-1; D unresolved. V shed 1 base and J shed 8 bases, with 9 bases lying between them. The CDR3 length is 13 residues. Germline V lookup: CDR1 SGHTA, CDR2 FQGTGA. The CDR3 protein is CASSLIPLDEQFF. CDR3 in DNA: TGTGCCAGCAGCTTAATCCCCTTAGATGAGCAGTTCTTC.

V usage is TRBV25-1 and J usage is TRBJ2-3; D is unresolved. Trimming cost V 1 base and J 0 bases, with 11 bases left between them. This CDR3 is 16 amino acids long. CDR1 MGHDK and CDR2 SYGVNS come from the germline V gene. In nucleotides, the CDR3 is TGTGCCAGCAGTGAATTTCCAGAATCTAGCACAGATACGCAGTATTTT. Translating gives CASSEFPESSTDTQYF.